Listed below are T cell receptor beta chains from one sample, sequenced in a study of shared clonotypes between healthy human individuals. The data were produced by immunoSEQ multiplex PCR, yet TCRdb's version contains in-frame clones alone and is incomplete. The sample records roughly 650,000 clones, 95% to 97% being singletons. Sequencing was carried out using naive CD8+ T cells sorted from blood. The receptors come from a woman in her twenties or thirties in good health. Both conserved end residues are part of each CDR3. The D gene is left open where the match is weak. Size values are once, few and many counts, or a class for expanded clones, and some rows have none.

d_call	v_call	j_call	clone_size	cdr3_aa	cdr3_nt
NA	TRBV7-9	TRBJ2-2	NA	CASSSGQLTTGELFF	TGTGCCAGCAGCTCGGGGCAGTTGACCACCGGGGAGCTGTTTTTT
NA	TRBV30	TRBJ2-5	many	CAWGVIRGREETQYF	TGTGCCTGGGGAGTTATAAGGGGTAGGGAAGAGACCCAGTACTTC
NA	TRBV2	TRBJ2-3	NA	CASRPLDLSDTQYF	TGTGCCAGCAGGCCTCTAGACTTATCTGATACGCAGTATTTT
TRBD1	TRBV4-1	TRBJ1-2	NA	CASSPQGGYGYTF	TGCGCCAGCAGCCCCCAGGGGGGATATGGCTACACCTTC
NA	TRBV5-1	TRBJ2-1	few	CASSLFVSMRAEDNEQFF	TGCGCCAGCAGCTTGTTCGTTTCGATGAGGGCAGAGGACAATGAGCAGTTCTTC
TRBD1	TRBV6-1	TRBJ1-2	NA	CASYGQGAAYGYTF	TGTGCCAGTTACGGACAGGGGGCCGCCTATGGCTACACCTTC
NA	TRBV11-2	TRBJ2-7	once	CASSLDTYEAFYEQYF	TGTGCCAGCAGCTTAGATACTTACGAAGCCTTTTACGAGCAGTACTTC
TRBD2	TRBV28	TRBJ2-3	once	CASTLAREGRDTQYF	TGTGCCAGCACCCTGGCCCGGGAGGGTAGGGATACGCAGTATTTT
NA	TRBV5-6	TRBJ2-3	NA	CASTRKGGPLDTQYF	TGTGCCAGCACCCGGAAGGGCGGACCCCTTGATACGCAGTATTTT
NA	TRBV14	TRBJ1-1	NA	CASRPIGNTEAFF	TGTGCCAGCCGGCCAATTGGGAACACTGAAGCTTTCTTT
NA	TRBV6-5	TRBJ2-2	once	CASSLTPLGGELFF	TGTGCCAGCAGTTTGACCCCCTTGGGCGGGGAGCTGTTTTTT
NA	TRBV14	TRBJ1-1	once	CASSPRDRGTEAFF	TGTGCCAGCAGCCCTCGGGATCGTGGAACTGAAGCTTTCTTT
TRBD2	TRBV27	TRBJ2-3	NA	CASSPGTSGRDTQYF	TGTGCCAGCAGTCCGGGGACTAGCGGAAGAGATACGCAGTATTTT
TRBD1	TRBV2	TRBJ2-6	NA	CASSAGTASTGANVLTF	TGTGCCAGCAGTGCCGGGACAGCTTCAACTGGGGCCAACGTCCTGACTTTC
NA	TRBV4-2	TRBJ2-7	once	CASSQAPLSGDEQYF	TGTGCCAGCAGCCAAGCACCCCTTTCGGGCGACGAGCAGTACTTC
TRBD2	TRBV5-1	TRBJ2-1	NA	CASSLGLAGSSYNEQFF	TGCGCCAGCAGCTTGGGACTAGCGGGAAGCTCCTACAATGAGCAGTTCTTC
NA	TRBV5-1	TRBJ2-7	NA	CASSLLGNEQYF	TGCGCCAGCAGCTTGCTTGGGAACGAGCAGTACTTC
NA	TRBV14	TRBJ1-6	NA	CASSQDGQRLNSPLHF	TGTGCCAGCAGCCAAGATGGTCAGAGACTTAATTCACCCCTCCACTTT
NA	TRBV7-9	TRBJ1-2	NA	CASSLGVNAANYGYTF	TGTGCCAGCAGCTTAGGGGTGAATGCTGCTAACTATGGCTACACCTTC
NA	TRBV7-9	TRBJ2-7	once	CASSPGLREQYF	TGTGCCAGCAGCCCAGGTTTACGAGAGCAGTACTTC
NA	TRBV30	TRBJ1-1	NA	CAWSPGTEAFF	TGTGCCTGGAGCCCAGGGACTGAAGCTTTCTTT
NA	TRBV7-9	TRBJ1-2	NA	CASSLGAIGLDNYGYTF	TGTGCCAGCAGCTTAGGGGCCATAGGGTTGGATAACTATGGCTACACCTTC
TRBD2	TRBV5-4	TRBJ2-7	once	CASSAASGRTYEQYF	TGTGCCAGCAGTGCAGCTAGCGGGAGGACCTACGAGCAGTACTTC
TRBD1	TRBV27	TRBJ1-1	NA	CASSPGQLNTEAFF	TGTGCCAGCAGTCCGGGACAGCTGAACACTGAAGCTTTCTTT
NA	TRBV19	TRBJ2-7	NA	CASKIYSGSYEQYF	TGTGCCAGCAAAATATATTCCGGATCCTACGAGCAGTACTTC
NA	TRBV28	TRBJ2-7	NA	CASTPGRGYEQYF	TGTGCCAGCACCCCAGGCAGGGGATACGAGCAGTACTTC
NA	TRBV6-5	TRBJ1-4	NA	CASSYGSELFF	TGTGCCAGCAGTTACGGGTCGGAACTGTTTTTT
NA	TRBV19	TRBJ2-7	NA	CASSSWNSYEQYF	TGTGCCAGTAGTTCCTGGAACTCCTACGAGCAGTACTTC
TRBD2	TRBV15	TRBJ2-7	NA	CATSGGTSGPYEQYF	TGTGCCACCAGCGGCGGGACTAGCGGGCCCTACGAGCAGTACTTC
NA	TRBV29-1	TRBJ1-1	NA	CSVEESGTMNTEAFF	TGCAGCGTTGAAGAGTCCGGGACGATGAACACTGAAGCTTTCTTT
NA	TRBV27	TRBJ1-2	NA	CASSEAGATGYTF	TGTGCCAGCAGTGAGGCTGGAGCTACTGGCTACACCTTC
TRBD2	TRBV11-2	TRBJ2-5	NA	CASSPLGLAGRRQETQYF	TGTGCCAGCAGCCCTTTAGGGCTAGCGGGTCGACGACAAGAGACCCAGTACTTC
NA	TRBV27	TRBJ1-2	NA	CASSLQGANYGYTF	TGTGCCAGCAGTCTCCAGGGAGCTAACTATGGCTACACCTTC
NA	TRBV28	TRBJ1-1	NA	CASSLRLLNTEAFF	TGTGCCAGCAGTCTCCGACTGTTGAACACTGAAGCTTTCTTT
NA	TRBV15	TRBJ2-5	NA	CATSRDKGQETQYF	TGTGCCACCAGCAGAGATAAGGGCCAAGAGACCCAGTACTTC
NA	TRBV7-9	TRBJ2-7	few	CASSLLLEQYF	TGTGCCAGCAGCCTGCTACTCGAGCAGTACTTC
NA	TRBV30	TRBJ2-7	NA	CAWSHDYYEQYF	TGTGCCTGGAGTCATGACTATTACGAGCAGTACTTC
NA	TRBV15	TRBJ2-1	NA	CATSSSDTFNEQFF	TGTGCCACCAGCAGTTCGGACACCTTCAATGAGCAGTTCTTC
TRBD2	TRBV5-6	TRBJ2-7	NA	CASSSKGVGRAHEQYF	TGTGCCAGCAGCTCCAAGGGTGTCGGGAGGGCCCACGAGCAGTACTTC
NA	TRBV13	TRBJ2-2	NA	CASSLGRVAGELFF	TGTGCCAGCAGCTTAGGGAGAGTGGCCGGGGAGCTGTTTTTT
NA	TRBV7-9	TRBJ1-5	NA	CASSLSSQPQHF	TGTGCCAGCAGCTTGAGTTCTCAGCCCCAGCATTTT
NA	TRBV2	TRBJ1-2	NA	CASSIDTYGYTF	TGTGCCAGCAGTATAGACACCTATGGCTACACCTTC
TRBD1	TRBV2	TRBJ1-1	NA	CASTHPGQGNTEAFF	TGTGCCAGCACCCACCCGGGACAGGGGAACACTGAAGCTTTCTTT
NA	TRBV30	TRBJ2-7	NA	CAWSPQGGEQYF	TGTGCCTGGAGTCCACAGGGAGGCGAGCAGTACTTC
NA	TRBV28	TRBJ2-3	once	CASSAGDGYSDTQYF	TGTGCCAGCAGTGCCGGGGATGGGTATTCAGATACGCAGTATTTT
NA	TRBV14	TRBJ2-7	once	CASSQGLTGYYEQYF	TGTGCCAGCAGCCAAGGTCTGACGGGTTACTACGAGCAGTACTTC
TRBD1	TRBV28	TRBJ2-7	NA	CASSFLTGGGPYEQYF	TGTGCCAGCAGTTTCCTAACAGGGGGCGGACCCTACGAGCAGTACTTC
NA	TRBV2	TRBJ2-3	NA	CASSELGGTDTQYF	TGTGCCAGCAGTGAACTCGGCGGCACAGATACGCAGTATTTT
TRBD2	TRBV27	TRBJ2-7	once	CASSLVSSSTGTSGSEQYF	TGTGCCAGCTCCCTAGTATCCTCCTCGACCGGGACTAGCGGGAGCGAGCAGTACTTC
NA	TRBV7-8	TRBJ2-7	NA	CASGGQRNEQYF	TGTGCCAGCGGAGGGCAGAGGAACGAGCAGTACTTC
NA	TRBV10-2	TRBJ2-1	NA	CASSEYVTSLSEQFF	TGCGCCAGCAGTGAGTACGTGACTAGTCTGAGTGAGCAGTTCTTC
NA	TRBV5-1	TRBJ2-7	NA	CASSFADPTYEQYF	TGCGCCAGCAGCTTCGCCGATCCCACCTACGAGCAGTACTTC
TRBD1	TRBV7-2	TRBJ2-2	NA	CASSWTGSPGELFF	TGTGCCAGCAGTTGGACAGGGTCGCCCGGGGAGCTGTTTTTT
NA	TRBV9	TRBJ2-1	once	CASSVSGPSARDEQFF	TGTGCCAGCAGCGTTTCCGGGCCAAGCGCGCGGGATGAGCAGTTCTTC
NA	TRBV2	TRBJ1-2	NA	CASTGADYGYTF	TGTGCCAGCACAGGGGCTGACTATGGCTACACCTTC